A selection of T cell receptor beta chains follows, all from one sample in a study of T-cell memory formation after mild COVID-19. Each CDR3 protein is one row after TCRdb ran MiXCR on the 5' RACE reads. The data show roughly 250,000 distinct CDR3 sequences, around 15% seen once. Sequences were obtained from PBMCs or a T cell subset sorted from them (not recorded which). These receptors were collected from a man aged 18 to 30 who had mild COVID-19 (a few samples of this study predate the infection). Cell type and time point are not known. The CDR3 runs from the conserved cysteine through the conserved F or W. A D gene is named only where the DNA matches it firmly. Clone size is not always given. Where it is, it says once, few, many or a class for expanded clones.

d_call j_call cdr3_length v_call clone_size cdr3_nt cdr3_aa
TRBD1 TRBJ1-5 15 TRBV6-2/TRBV6-3 few TGTGCCAGCCCGCCGAGGACAGGGGGCAATCAGCCCCAGCATTTT CASPPRTGGNQPQHF
. TRBJ2-3 13 TRBV6-1 few TGTGCCAGCAGTGAAGCTCGGGCCGATACGCAGTATTTT CASSEARADTQYF
TRBD1 TRBJ1-5 14 TRBV7-7 few TGTGCTAGCCCCGAAGGGACAGGGGGGCAGCCCCAGCATTTT CASPEGTGGQPQHF
TRBD2 TRBJ2-1 16 TRBV20-1 . TGCAGTGCTAGAGACCCTAGCGGGGGGAACCACAATGAGCAGTTCTTC CSARDPSGGNHNEQFF
. TRBJ1-5 16 TRBV4-2 . TGTGCCAGCAGCCAGGAAGGGGGACGCCTCAATCAGCCCCAGCATTTT CASSQEGGRLNQPQHF
TRBD1 TRBJ2-1 17 TRBV5-5 . TGTGCCAGCAGCTTGGCCGCTGGGACAGGGGGAATCGTTGAGCAGTTCTTC CASSLAAGTGGIVEQFF
. TRBJ2-5 15 TRBV5-1 few TGCGCCAGCAGCTTGGGGGGACACATGCAAGAGACCCAGTACTTC CASSLGGHMQETQYF
TRBD1 TRBJ1-2 15 TRBV7-2 . TGTGCCAGCAGCTTAGCGGAGGGGGCGCATTCTGGCTACACCTTC CASSLAEGAHSGYTF
TRBD2 TRBJ2-3 15 TRBV7-2 . TGTGCCAGCAGGAAACTAGCGGGGGGCACAGATACGCAGTATTTT CASRKLAGGTDTQYF
TRBD1 TRBJ1-5 17 TRBV3-1 few TGTGCCAGCAGCCAAGGCCGGACAGGGTTGAGCAATCAGCCCCAGCATTTT CASSQGRTGLSNQPQHF
TRBD1 TRBJ1-2 13 TRBV18 few TGTGCCAGCTCACGGGAGACAGGGGATGGCTACACCTTC CASSRETGDGYTF
. TRBJ1-5 16 TRBV20-1 . TGCAGTGCCAGCCGGGGAGCGGGGGATAGCAATCAGCCCCAGCATTTT CSASRGAGDSNQPQHF
. TRBJ1-6 14 TRBV3-1 . TGTGCCAGCAGCCGGGAGGGGAGCAATTCACCCCTCCACTTT CASSREGSNSPLHF
TRBD1 TRBJ2-6 18 TRBV5-5 many TGTGCCAGCAGCCCGGGACAGGGCGCCCTCTCTGGGGCCAACGTCCTGACTTTC CASSPGQGALSGANVLTF
. TRBJ1-6 15 TRBV7-8 . TGTGCCAGCAGGATATCGGGAGTTTATAATTCACCCCTCCACTTT CASRISGVYNSPLHF
. TRBJ1-5 17 TRBV6-2/TRBV6-3 few TGTGCCAGCAGTTCCCCAGACAGACCTCTGTTGAATCAGCCCCAGCATTTT CASSSPDRPLLNQPQHF
TRBD1 TRBJ2-5 17 TRBV10-3 . TGTGCCATCAGTGAGTCTCTGCCCCGGGACAGACAAGAGACTCAGTACTTC CAISESLPRDRQETQYF